The T cell receptor beta chain under discussion was sequenced for a study of cytomegalovirus exposure and HLA in healthy donors. Of note for this clone: What it recognizes is unknown.

Study-wide results and caveats: Cytomegalovirus status was reportedly diagnosed by the classifier with high specificity and sensitivity. Association of 17,000 or so TCR beta sequences with HLA alleles was found at 0.05 false discovery rate in a later analysis. Apart from CMV serostatus, no immune exposure information was available. Previous analysis showed most TCR beta V segments were productive about 87% or about 30% of the time.

The CDR3 runs to 16 residues. The germline V gene has CDR1 SGHDT and CDR2 YYEEEE. The V and J ends lost 4 bases and 3 bases, in that order; junction bases with no gene match: 7. This PCR relied on a set of 60 Vbeta primers and 13 Jbeta primers. Measured with immunoSEQ multiplex PCR; TCRdb has only the in-frame clones, and not every one. The data contain some 140,000 clones, approximately 79% of them seen just once; the ten biggest clones take up 6.5% to 7%. This chain uses TRBV5-6 with TRBJ2-1; TRBD2 matches at 10 bases. The origin of this receptor is a man aged 35 to 55 in good health and CMV-seropositive. Sequencing was carried out using PBMCs. The CDR3 nucleotides read TGTGCCAGCAGCACCAGACTAGCGGGCCTCTACAATGAGCAGTTCTTC. It codes for CASSTRLAGLYNEQFF.